This TCR beta chain was identified in a study of CD8+ T cells in alopecia areata. Study-wide results and caveats: Normal skin's resident alphabeta T cells are also sequenced in scalp samples.

Points on this clone: The antigen remains undetermined.

As the sequencing template, cDNA was produced by extracting RNA and reverse transcribing it. TCRdb's copy holds only in-frame clones and misses some; the assay was immunoSEQ multiplex PCR. The data show around 140,000 clones, around 49% seen once. Obtained from alopecia areata patients were lesional scalp punch biopsies along with peripheral blood. The receptor was isolated from a human donor with alopecia areata. The sequencing here drew on CD4+ T cells sorted from blood, taken at week 0.

For the CDR3, the DNA is TGTGCCAGCAGTTACAACGCAGGGGGTAACACTGAAGCTTTCTTT. It encodes CASSYNAGGNTEAFF. This chain connects TRBV6-5 to TRBJ1-1; 7 nucleotides agree with TRBD1. The CDR3 runs to 15 residues. V shed 2 bases and J 2 bases; nucleotides not matched to a gene: 5. CDR1 is MNHEY, CDR2 SVGAGI, per germline.